These T cell receptor beta chains were read from a single sample in a study of blood T cell repertoires in COVID-19. Using immunoSEQ multiplex PCR, the repertoire was profiled, and TCRdb retains in-frame clones only, with some absent. This sample has 25,000 to 30,000 clones; over 75% occur once, and the top ten carry 7.8%. The sample comprised peripheral blood. The source of these receptors is a woman in her seventies with active or convalescent COVID-19. Both conserved end residues are trimmed from each CDR3. D genes are given only for firm matches.

TRBV12-3/TRBV12-4	TRBJ2-1	TRBD2	ASSPRLAGTQF
TRBV9	TRBJ2-5	TRBD2	ASSVGERGDRETQY
TRBV24-1	TRBJ2-5	.	ATSDLGRQGETQY
TRBV28	TRBJ1-1	.	ASSLWRNTEAF
TRBV6-5	TRBJ1-2	.	ASSRTVGTLPYT
TRBV19	TRBJ1-4	TRBD1	ASSALRDRVKEGKGLF
TRBV5-6	TRBJ1-2	.	ASSPGQTRYGYT
TRBV7-2	TRBJ2-5	TRBD1	ASSLAGQAVESQY
TRBV3-1/TRBV3-2	TRBJ1-3	TRBD1	ASSLGQAANTIY
TRBV5-4	TRBJ2-2	.	ASSLGSPRVTGELF
TRBV28	TRBJ1-1	.	ASSQPGTTAAALAAF
TRBV11-2	TRBJ1-1	TRBD1	ASSHTGGGTGKAF
TRBV19	TRBJ1-4	.	ASTEGSAGGLF
TRBV4-2	TRBJ1-3	TRBD1	ASSRGQGGNTIY
TRBV10-3	TRBJ2-1	TRBD2	AISESGGLAATEQF
TRBV5-6	TRBJ2-3	.	ASSSWARESDTQY
TRBV3-1/TRBV3-2	TRBJ2-2	.	ASSHGVAANTGELF
TRBV7-8	TRBJ2-1	.	ASSLRGGPDQGNEQF
TRBV29-1	TRBJ2-7	.	SVERGSSYEQY
TRBV29-1	TRBJ2-5	.	SVEVSGGYQETQY
TRBV4-3	TRBJ2-7	TRBD1	ASSQGDRGTYEQY
TRBV9	TRBJ2-2	.	ASSQTKQGSNTGELF
TRBV12-3/TRBV12-4	TRBJ1-1	.	ASGEWVAF
TRBV19	TRBJ2-1	TRBD2	ASSIGTSGSSYNEQF
TRBV6-5	TRBJ1-4	TRBD1	ASRGQGWDEKLF
TRBV7-8	TRBJ2-1	.	ASSFSGLSSYNEQF
TRBV4-3	TRBJ2-2	.	ASSQDISGNGAGELF
TRBV9	TRBJ2-5	TRBD1	ASSATRDRGRETQY
TRBV7-2	TRBJ1-2	.	ASSGGPWRGYT
TRBV18	TRBJ1-2	TRBD1	ASTLQRDRGSYGYT
TRBV30	TRBJ2-3	TRBD1	AWSLGQVSSADTQY
TRBV11-2	TRBJ2-1	.	ASSSGSYNEQF
TRBV28	TRBJ1-2	.	ASSLLGAVYGYT
TRBV27	TRBJ1-4	TRBD1	ASSRGGWGEKLF
TRBV5-5	TRBJ2-6	.	ASSLGGSGANVLT
TRBV30	TRBJ1-6	.	AWTGVLSSYNSPLH
TRBV30	TRBJ1-1	.	ARTPQRNTEAF
TRBV29-1	TRBJ2-3	TRBD2	SVEGLAGVSDTQY
TRBV5-4	TRBJ1-1	TRBD1	ASSRSGGTGRRAEAF
TRBV6-5	TRBJ2-7	.	ASSLGQIYEQY